These T cell receptor beta chains were read from a single sample in a study of T cells in Graves' hyperthyroidism and ophthalmopathy. TCRdb processed the multiplex PCR reads anew with MiXCR; each CDR3 protein has one entry. The table records about 590,000 distinct CDR3 sequences, around 14% of them present only once. Sequenced sample: blood. These receptors were taken from a woman in her twenties or thirties with Graves' hyperthyroidism. CDR3s include the opening cysteine and the closing phenylalanine or tryptophan. A D gene is named only where the DNA matches it firmly. Expanded clones get a size class; other rows say once, few or many, or leave the size out.

V gene,J gene,D gene,CDR3 length,clone size,CDR3 protein,CDR3 DNA
TRBV2,TRBJ2-3,TRBD2,16,.,CATNRGLAGRTDTQYF,TGTGCCACCAACAGGGGACTAGCGGGCCGCACAGATACGCAGTATTTT
TRBV18,TRBJ2-2,TRBD1,15,many,CASSPPDRVAGELFF,TGTGCCAGCTCACCGCCGGACAGGGTCGCCGGGGAGCTGTTTTTT
TRBV2,TRBJ1-6,.,15,few,CASTALQSNNSPLHF,TGTGCCAGCACAGCCCTACAGAGCAATAATTCACCCCTCCACTTT
TRBV27,TRBJ1-1,TRBD1,15,many,CASSPGQGAYTEAFF,TGTGCCAGCAGTCCGGGACAGGGGGCGTACACTGAAGCTTTCTTT
TRBV2,TRBJ1-4,.,14,many,CASSETVQNEKLFF,TGTGCCAGCAGTGAAACGGTCCAAAATGAAAAACTGTTTTTT
TRBV20-1,TRBJ2-6,TRBD1,16,few,CSARSHRGQGANVLTF,TGCAGTGCTAGAAGCCACAGGGGGCAAGGGGCCAACGTCCTGACTTTC
TRBV18,TRBJ1-1,.,13,many,CASSPSDTGKAFF,TGTGCCAGCTCACCCTCGGACACGGGTAAAGCTTTCTTT
TRBV15,TRBJ1-3,.,16,.,CATSKYLGVGGNTIYF,TGTGCCACCAGCAAGTACCTTGGCGTAGGAGGAAACACCATATATTTT
TRBV20-1,TRBJ1-4,.,14,few,CSALQDSTNEKLFF,TGCAGTGCTCTGCAAGACAGTACTAATGAAAAACTGTTTTTT
TRBV19,TRBJ1-2,.,13,few,CASSMEGAYGYTF,TGTGCCAGTAGTATGGAGGGTGCCTATGGCTACACCTTC
TRBV4-3,TRBJ2-1,TRBD2,15,few,CASSQSSGVFNEQFF,TGCGCCAGCAGCCAATCTAGCGGGGTTTTTAATGAGCAGTTCTTC
TRBV7-9,TRBJ2-5,.,14,many,CASSWGKVEETQYF,TGTGCCAGCAGCTGGGGCAAGGTGGAGGAGACCCAGTACTTC
TRBV7-2,TRBJ1-5,.,16,many,CASSPRGGSLYQPQHF,TGTGCCAGCAGCCCCCGTGGGGGGAGCCTTTATCAGCCCCAGCATTTT
TRBV5-1,TRBJ2-1,.,13,many,CASSLVFDHEQFF,TGCGCCAGCAGCTTGGTTTTTGACCATGAGCAGTTCTTC
TRBV19,TRBJ1-5,.,16,.,CASSIGVGRINQPQHF,TGTGCCAGTAGTATTGGAGTCGGACGGATCAATCAGCCCCAGCATTTT
TRBV2,TRBJ2-7,.,16,many,CASKFEVGQGGHEQYF,TGTGCCAGCAAGTTTGAGGTGGGACAAGGGGGGCACGAGCAGTACTTC
TRBV3-1,TRBJ2-2,TRBD2,16,.,CASSQVMRGYGGELFF,TGTGCCAGCAGCCAAGTAATGCGGGGGTACGGCGGGGAGCTGTTTTTT
TRBV6-6,TRBJ1-6,TRBD1,20,many,CASSYTPPGTGDIENSPLHF,TGTGCCAGCAGTTACACCCCTCCGGGGACAGGGGACATCGAGAATTCACCCCTCCACTTT
TRBV3-1,TRBJ2-7,.,12,many,CASSQVSREQYF,TGTGCCAGCAGCCAAGTGTCCCGCGAGCAGTACTTC
TRBV20-1,TRBJ2-1,TRBD2,14,.,CSASTSGDYNEQFF,TGCAGTGCTAGCACTAGCGGGGACTACAATGAGCAGTTCTTC
TRBV27,TRBJ2-1,.,11,many,CALRRGNEQFF,TGTGCCCTACGGCGAGGCAATGAGCAGTTCTTC
TRBV3-1,TRBJ1-6,.,17,.,CASSQVAGSMGRSPLHF,TGTGCCAGCAGCCAAGTGGCGGGATCCATGGGCCGTTCACCCCTCCACTTT
TRBV7-9,TRBJ2-7,TRBD2,16,few,CASSYPGTSAMDEQYF,TGTGCCAGCAGCTACCCCGGGACTAGCGCGATGGACGAGCAGTACTTC
TRBV10-2,TRBJ2-1,TRBD1,17,.,CASSELPGQGVHNEQFF,TGCGCCAGCAGTGAGTTACCGGGACAGGGGGTTCACAATGAGCAGTTCTTC
TRBV3-1,TRBJ1-4,.,18,many,CASSHSGAHAGTNEKLFF,TGTGCCAGCAGCCACTCCGGGGCCCACGCCGGAACTAATGAAAAACTGTTTTTT